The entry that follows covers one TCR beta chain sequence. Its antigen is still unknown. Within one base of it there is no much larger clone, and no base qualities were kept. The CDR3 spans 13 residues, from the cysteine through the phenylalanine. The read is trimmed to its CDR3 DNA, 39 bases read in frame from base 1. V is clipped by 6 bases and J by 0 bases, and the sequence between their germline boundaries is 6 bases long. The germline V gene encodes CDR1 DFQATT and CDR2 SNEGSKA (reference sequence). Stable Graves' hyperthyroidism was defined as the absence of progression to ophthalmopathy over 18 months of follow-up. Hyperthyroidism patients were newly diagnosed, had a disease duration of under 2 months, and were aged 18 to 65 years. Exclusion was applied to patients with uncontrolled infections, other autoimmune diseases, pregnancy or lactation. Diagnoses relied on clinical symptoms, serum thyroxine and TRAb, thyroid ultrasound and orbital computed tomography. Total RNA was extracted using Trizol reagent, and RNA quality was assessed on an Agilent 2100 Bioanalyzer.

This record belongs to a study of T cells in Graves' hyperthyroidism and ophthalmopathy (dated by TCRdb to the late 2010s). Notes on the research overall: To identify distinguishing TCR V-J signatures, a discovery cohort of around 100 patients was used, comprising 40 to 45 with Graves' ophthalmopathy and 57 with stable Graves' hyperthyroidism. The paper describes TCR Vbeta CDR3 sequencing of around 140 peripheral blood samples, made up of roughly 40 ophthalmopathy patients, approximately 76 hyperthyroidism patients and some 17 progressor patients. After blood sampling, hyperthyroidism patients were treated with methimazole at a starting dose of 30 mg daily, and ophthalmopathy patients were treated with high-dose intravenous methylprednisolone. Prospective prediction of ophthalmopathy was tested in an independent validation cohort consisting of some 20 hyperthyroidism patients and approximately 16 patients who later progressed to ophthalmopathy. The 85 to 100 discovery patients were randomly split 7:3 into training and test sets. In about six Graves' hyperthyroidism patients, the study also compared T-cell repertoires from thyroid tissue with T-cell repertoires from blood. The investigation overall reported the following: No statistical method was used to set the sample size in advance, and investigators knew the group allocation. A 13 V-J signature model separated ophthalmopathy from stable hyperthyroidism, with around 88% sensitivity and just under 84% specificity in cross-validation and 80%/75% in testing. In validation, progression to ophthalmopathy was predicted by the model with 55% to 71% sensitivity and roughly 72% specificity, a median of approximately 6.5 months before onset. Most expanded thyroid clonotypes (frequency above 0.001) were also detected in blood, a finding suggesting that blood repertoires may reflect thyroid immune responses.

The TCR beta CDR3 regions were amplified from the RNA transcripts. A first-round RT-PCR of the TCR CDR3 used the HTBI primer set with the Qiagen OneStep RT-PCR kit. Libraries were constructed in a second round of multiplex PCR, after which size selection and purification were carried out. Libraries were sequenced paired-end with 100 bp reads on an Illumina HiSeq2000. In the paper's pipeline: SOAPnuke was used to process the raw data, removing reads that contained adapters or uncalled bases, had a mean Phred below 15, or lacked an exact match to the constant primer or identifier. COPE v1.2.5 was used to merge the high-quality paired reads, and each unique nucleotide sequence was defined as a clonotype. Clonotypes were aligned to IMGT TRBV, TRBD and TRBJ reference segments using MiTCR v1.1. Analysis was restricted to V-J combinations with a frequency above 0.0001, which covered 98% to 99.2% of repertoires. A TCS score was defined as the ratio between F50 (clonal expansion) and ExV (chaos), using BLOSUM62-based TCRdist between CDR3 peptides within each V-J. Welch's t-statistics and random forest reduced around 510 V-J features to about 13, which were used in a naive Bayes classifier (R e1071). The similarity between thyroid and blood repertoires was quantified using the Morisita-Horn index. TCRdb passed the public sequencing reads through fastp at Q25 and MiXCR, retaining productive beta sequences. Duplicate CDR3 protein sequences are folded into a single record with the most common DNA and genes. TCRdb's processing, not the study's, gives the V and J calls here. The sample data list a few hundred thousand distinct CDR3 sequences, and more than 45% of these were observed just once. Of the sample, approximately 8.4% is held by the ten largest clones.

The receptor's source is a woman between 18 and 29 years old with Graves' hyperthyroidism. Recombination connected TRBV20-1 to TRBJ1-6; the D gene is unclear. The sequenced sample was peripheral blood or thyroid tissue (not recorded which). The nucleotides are TGCAGTGCCCAACTCTCCTATAATTCACCCCTCCACTTT. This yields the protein CSAQLSYNSPLHF.